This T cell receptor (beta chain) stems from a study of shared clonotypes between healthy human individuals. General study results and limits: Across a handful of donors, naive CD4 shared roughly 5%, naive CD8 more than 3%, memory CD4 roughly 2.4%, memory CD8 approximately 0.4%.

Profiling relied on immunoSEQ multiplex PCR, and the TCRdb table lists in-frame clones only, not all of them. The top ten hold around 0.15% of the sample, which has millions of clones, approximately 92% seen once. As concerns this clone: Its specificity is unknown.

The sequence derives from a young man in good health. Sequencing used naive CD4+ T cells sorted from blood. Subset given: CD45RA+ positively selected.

The CDR3: CASRTGRTSSNEKLFF. The CDR3 DNA reads as TGTGCCAGTAGAACCGGAAGGACGTCAAGTAATGAAAAACTGTTTTTT. V is TRBV19 and J is TRBJ1-4; the D is unclear. The V end was cut by 6 bases, the J end by 4 bases, with 18 bases between. CDR3 length equals 16 residues. Germline CDR1 reads LNHDA; CDR2 reads SQIVND (reference sequence). Looking up the rest from reference TRBV19 and TRBJ1-4 gives the full variable domain: DGGITQSPKYLFRKEGQNVTLSCEQNLNHDAMYWYRQDPGQGLRLIYYSQIVNDFQKGDIAEGYSVSREKKESFPLTVTSAQKNPTAFYLCASRTGRTSSNEKLFFGSGTQLSVL.